The clone carrying this TCR beta chain was seen only a few times. Its specificity is unknown. Sequence at one end of the junction differs from germline and may be a read error. This CDR3 is 15 amino acids long. Germline CDR1 LGHDT, CDR2 YNNKEL (reference sequence). Across 18 months, stable Graves' hyperthyroidism was marked by no progression to ophthalmopathy. In making diagnoses, clinical symptoms, serum thyroxine and TRAb, thyroid ultrasound and orbital computed tomography were all used. The sample is drawn from a study of T cells in Graves' hyperthyroidism and ophthalmopathy. Study-wide points: The model anticipated ophthalmopathy a median about 7 months pre-onset.

The CDR3 regions of TCR beta were amplified from RNA transcripts. With the HTBI primer set, the TCR CDR3 went through a first round of RT-PCR. A single record per CDR3 protein comes from TCRdb applying MiXCR to the multiplex PCR reads. The sample lists about 590,000 distinct CDR3 sequences, around 16% occurring once. This chain joins TRBV3-1 and TRBJ2-2; tentative D call: TRBD2 (5 bases). The sequence was obtained from a young woman with Graves' hyperthyroidism. Specimen: blood. CDR3 sequence (DNA): TGTGCCAGCAGCCAGTGGCAGGAGAACACCGGGGAGCTGCTTTTT. Its protein product is CASSQWQENTGELLF.